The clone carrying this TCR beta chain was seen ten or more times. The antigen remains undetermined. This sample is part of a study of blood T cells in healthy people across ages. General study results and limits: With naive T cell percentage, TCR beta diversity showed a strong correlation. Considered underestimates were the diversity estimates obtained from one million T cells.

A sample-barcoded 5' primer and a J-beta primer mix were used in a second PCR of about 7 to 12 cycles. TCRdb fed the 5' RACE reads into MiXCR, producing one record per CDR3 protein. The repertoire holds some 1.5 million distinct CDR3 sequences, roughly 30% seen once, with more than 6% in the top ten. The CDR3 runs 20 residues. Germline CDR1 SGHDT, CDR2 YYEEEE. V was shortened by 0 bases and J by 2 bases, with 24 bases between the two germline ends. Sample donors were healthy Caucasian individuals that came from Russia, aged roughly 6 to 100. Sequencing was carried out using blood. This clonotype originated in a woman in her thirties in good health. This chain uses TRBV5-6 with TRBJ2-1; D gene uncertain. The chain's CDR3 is CASSLASSAAGSLTYNEQFF. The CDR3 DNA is TGTGCCAGCAGCTTGGCTTCGTCGGCAGCTGGATCTCTCACCTACAATGAGCAGTTCTTC.